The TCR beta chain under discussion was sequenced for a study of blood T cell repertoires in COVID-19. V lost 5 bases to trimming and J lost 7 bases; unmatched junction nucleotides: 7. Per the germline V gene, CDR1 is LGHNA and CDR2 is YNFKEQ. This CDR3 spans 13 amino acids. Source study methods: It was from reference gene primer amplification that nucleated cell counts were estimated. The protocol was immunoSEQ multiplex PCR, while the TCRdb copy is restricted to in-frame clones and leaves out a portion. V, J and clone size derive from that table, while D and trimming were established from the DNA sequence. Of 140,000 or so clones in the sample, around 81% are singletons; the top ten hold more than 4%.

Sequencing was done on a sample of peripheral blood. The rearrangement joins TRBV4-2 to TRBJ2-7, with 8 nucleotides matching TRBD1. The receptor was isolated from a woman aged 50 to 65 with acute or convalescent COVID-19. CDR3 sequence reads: CASSATGGWEQYF. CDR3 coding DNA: TGTGCCAGCAGCGCTACAGGGGGGTGGGAGCAGTACTTC.